A single sample gave rise to the 21 T cell receptor beta chains below, sequenced in a study of blood T cell repertoires in COVID-19. Assay: immunoSEQ multiplex PCR; the TCRdb copy retains only in-frame clones and omits some. The sample shows fewer than 500,000 clones, roughly 89% of them seen only once. Specimen: peripheral blood. Every receptor here comes from a man between 18 and 35 years old with COVID-19, enrolled during active disease.

V is TRBV12-3 or TRBV12-4 and J is TRBJ1-2, with 7 positions matching TRBD1. The CDR3 covers 11 residues. V lost 6 bases, J lost 8 bases, and 3 bases stayed unmatched. The DNA for the CDR3 is TGTGCCAGCAGCCGGACAGGAGGCTACACCTTC. Amino acid sequence: CASSRTGGYTF.

The sample holds a few counts of this clone. The rearrangement links TRBV7-9 to TRBJ1-1; TRBD1 agrees at 8 bases. CDR3 length equals 14 residues. The germline V gene encodes CDR1 SEHNR and CDR2 FQNEAQ (reference sequence). V lost 1 base and J lost 5; bases outside the gene matches: 3. The CDR3 reads CASSLGTGRTEAFF. The CDR3 DNA sequence: TGTGCCAGCAGCTTAGGGACAGGGCGGACTGAAGCTTTCTTT.

Turning to this clone: This CDR3 is also generated by other DNA sequences in the sample. The rearrangement links TRBV6-5 to TRBJ1-1; 10 nucleotides match TRBD1. V was clipped by 0 bases and J by 4 bases; unmatched bases: 2. The CDR3 length is 15 residues. From germline, CDR1 is MNHEY and CDR2 SVGAGI. The CDR3 region has the DNA TGTGCCAGCAGTTACTCGGGACAGGGGAGCACTGAAGCTTTCTTT. Its protein product is CASSYSGQGSTEAFF.

The V gene is TRBV15, the J gene TRBJ1-1; 8 bases align to TRBD1. There are 17 residues in the CDR3. Germline V lookup: CDR1 LNHNV, CDR2 YYDKDF (reference sequence). V shed 4 bases, J shed 4 bases, and the junction held 14 bases outside the gene matches. This chain's CDR3 is CATSIGYFDRGGTEAFF. As DNA, the CDR3 is TGTGCCACCAGCATTGGCTATTTCGACAGGGGCGGCACTGAAGCTTTCTTT.

The chain couples TRBV2 to TRBJ1-1, with 10 bases identical to TRBD1. The V segment lost 6 bases and the J segment 10 bases; nucleotides outside the gene matches: 11. The CDR3 consists of 14 residues. Per germline, CDR1 SNHLY and CDR2 FYNNEI. CDR3 DNA: TGTGCCAGCAGCGAACCGGGACAGGGGCGGGGAGCTTTCTTT. Amino acid sequence: CASSEPGQGRGAFF.

This rearrangement joins TRBV19 to TRBJ2-1, with a weak D call TRBD2 (6 bases). The V gene lost 3 bases and the J gene lost 0 bases, with 9 bases spanning the gap. The CDR3 loop spans 15 amino acids. Germline-derived CDR1 and CDR2 are LNHDA and SQIVND (reference sequence). The CDR3 loop reads CASSIWGDSYNEQFF. CDR3 DNA: TGTGCCAGTAGTATCTGGGGGGACTCCTACAATGAGCAGTTCTTC.

This sequence joins TRBV6-5 and TRBJ2-2; D possibly corresponds to TRBD1 (6 bases). CDR1 is MNHEY and CDR2 is SVGAGI in the germline V gene. The CDR3 spans 14 residues. Trimming took 6 bases from V and 7 from J, leaving 15 bases between them. The CDR3 DNA reads TGTGCCAGCAGGCAGGGGAATTCGCTCGGGGAGCTGTTTTTT. Its translation: CASRQGNSLGELFF.

This chain uses TRBV11-2 with TRBJ2-3; 15 bases are a match to TRBD2. The germline V gene encodes CDR1 SGHAT and CDR2 FQNNGV. The length of the CDR3 is 20 residues. The junction had 11 bases not matched to a gene; V was cut back by 0 bases and J by 4 bases. CDR3 loop: CASSLDGRTSGGARADTQYF. The CDR3 DNA reads as TGTGCCAGCAGCTTAGATGGGAGGACTAGCGGGGGGGCGCGCGCAGATACGCAGTATTTT.

The chain links TRBV10-1 to TRBJ2-7; D is possibly TRBD2 (6 bases). CDR3 length: 13 residues. Trimming left V 8 bases short and J 1 base short, with 12 bases between. Germline values: CDR1 WNHNN, CDR2 SYGVQD (reference sequence). Here the CDR3 reads CASQEGGSYEQYF. CDR3 bases: TGCGCCAGCCAGGAGGGTGGATCCTACGAGCAGTACTTC.

The V call is TRBV5-1, the J call TRBJ2-6, with 9 bases lining up with TRBD2. CDR1 is SGHRS and CDR2 is YFSETQ in the germline V gene. This CDR3 spans 20 amino acids. V lost 0 bases and J lost 0; bases outside the gene matches: 10. DNA for the CDR3: TGCGCCAGCAGCTTGGTACTAGCGGGCCATCTTTACTCTGGGGCCAACGTCCTGACTTTC. The encoded protein is CASSLVLAGHLYSGANVLTF.

CDR3 sequence: CASSHTTGELFF. CDR3 DNA sequence: TGTGCCAGTAGCCACACCACCGGGGAGCTGTTTTTT. The J gene is TRBJ2-2, the V gene TRBV19, with D unclear. The V gene lost 6 bases and the J gene lost 4 bases, with 6 bases spanning the gap. The germline V gene encodes CDR1 LNHDA and CDR2 SQIVND (reference sequence). The CDR3 is 12 residues long.

This chain links TRBV16 with TRBJ1-1; D ambiguous. This CDR3 region has 14 residues. Germline loops: CDR1 KGHSY, CDR2 FQNENV. V was cut by 1 base and J by 3 bases, with 9 bases left in between. The CDR3 region has the DNA TGTGCCAGCAGCCAATGGCGGTCATACACTGAAGCTTTCTTT. Protein product: CASSQWRSYTEAFF.

J is TRBJ1-1 and V is TRBV19; 7 bases line up with TRBD1. Unmatched junction bases numbered 6, after V lost 4 bases and J lost 1 base. This CDR3 has 15 residues. Germline CDR1 is LNHDA and CDR2 is SQIVND (reference sequence). The DNA for the CDR3 is TGTGCCAGTAGTAATAACAGGGGTAGGAACACTGAAGCTTTCTTT. This sequence encodes CASSNNRGRNTEAFF.

This chain joins TRBV9 and TRBJ1-1, with D unclear. The CDR3 is 16 residues long. V was trimmed by 4 bases and J by 0 bases, leaving 16 bases between them. The germline V gene has CDR1 SGDLS and CDR2 YYNGEE. The CDR3 here is CASSPEGPWMNTEAFF. The CDR3 nucleotides are TGTGCCAGCAGCCCCGAGGGTCCGTGGATGAACACTGAAGCTTTCTTT.

CDR3: CASSPRAGAAYEQYF. CDR3 in DNA: TGTGCCAGCTCACCAAGAGCGGGGGCCGCCTACGAGCAGTACTTC. This chain links TRBV18 with TRBJ2-7; 8 bases align to TRBD2. The CDR3 is 15 residues long. The V gene's germline CDR1 is KGHSH and CDR2 LQKENI. Germline trimming cut 2 bases from V and 2 bases from J; bases unmatched to any gene: 5.

The chain links TRBV21-1 to TRBJ1-3; the table's D call TRBD1 went unverified against the DNA. TRBV21-1 is listed as a pseudogene. CDR3 length: 13 amino acids. The CDR3 bases are TGTGCCAACCGACAGGGACCTGGAAACACCATATATTTT. Translation gives CANRQGPGNTIYF.

The chain employs TRBV5-1 and TRBJ1-6, with 8 bases identical to TRBD1. Germline V gives CDR1 SGHRS, CDR2 YFSETQ. V was pared by 0 bases and J by 6 bases, with 2 bases of the junction left unmatched. The CDR3 has 15 residues. The CDR3, as DNA: TGCGCCAGCAGCTTGGCGACAGGGGTTAATTCACCCCTCCACTTT. This sequence encodes CASSLATGVNSPLHF.

The CDR3 is CASSLTRGTGELFF. CDR3 bases: TGTGCCAGCAGCTTAACCAGAGGGACCGGGGAGCTGTTTTTT. This rearrangement joins TRBV11-3 to TRBJ2-2; TRBD2 is a possible D gene (5 bases). CDR3 size: 14 residues. The germline V gene encodes CDR1 SGHNT and CDR2 YENEEA. V was clipped by 2 bases and J by 5 bases, with 9 bases between them.

The chain uses TRBV11-2 and TRBJ2-1; maybe TRBD1 (6 bases). CDR3 length equals 13 residues. Germline-derived CDR1 and CDR2 are SGHAT and FQNNGV. With 6 bases removed from V and 10 bases from J, the gap between germline ends came to 16 bases. The CDR3 reads CASRPINREEQFF. DNA for the CDR3: TGTGCCAGCAGGCCGATCAACAGGGAAGAGCAGTTCTTC.

This chain joins TRBV10-1 and TRBJ2-5, with no clear D. This CDR3 comprises 14 residues. V dropped 3 bases and J dropped 3 bases, with 11 bases sitting between them. Per germline, CDR1 WNHNN and CDR2 SYGVQD (reference sequence). This CDR3 is CASSERRREETQYF. DNA for the CDR3: TGCGCCAGCAGTGAACGTAGACGGGAAGAGACCCAGTACTTC.

The chain has TRBV7-9 and TRBJ2-2; D is undetermined. Germline CDR1 SEHNR, CDR2 FQNEAQ (reference sequence). The V end was cut by 4 bases, the J end by 0 bases, with 12 bases between. The CDR3 runs 16 residues. The CDR3 protein is CASSSNRRTNTGELFF. In DNA, the CDR3 is TGTGCCAGCAGCTCAAATCGGAGAACGAACACCGGGGAGCTGTTTTTT.